Included here is one T cell receptor (beta chain) sequence, with context. The record originates from a study of blood T cell repertoires in COVID-19. Losses at the gene ends were 3 bases for V and 2 bases for J; bases not matched to a gene: 8. Per the germline V gene, CDR1 is KGHDR and CDR2 is SFDVKD. The CDR3 sequence is 16 residues long. Generated by immunoSEQ multiplex PCR, the TCRdb table keeps only in-frame clones and is missing some. This sample yields about 270,000 clones, of which approximately 87% are seen a single time; more than 10% belongs to the top ten. Sample: peripheral blood. The receptor was isolated from a woman aged 25-40 years with COVID-19, enrolled during active disease. The chain joins TRBV24-1 to TRBJ1-2; 7 bases are shared with TRBD1. CDR3 residues: CATSDPTTGINYGYTF. Written as DNA, the CDR3 is TGTGCCACCAGTGATCCAACGACAGGGATCAACTATGGCTACACCTTC.